Sequencing of this T cell receptor beta chain was carried out in a study of blood T cell repertoires in COVID-19. The overall study: Samples taken during acute and convalescent COVID-19 were collected in the United States, Italy and Spain.

V was trimmed by 1 base and J by 5 bases, leaving 6 bases between them. From germline, CDR1 is SGHNT and CDR2 YENEEA. The CDR3 runs 14 residues. The data were produced by immunoSEQ multiplex PCR, yet TCRdb's version contains in-frame clones alone and is incomplete. Of fewer than 50,000 clones listed, roughly 84% are singletons. V usage is TRBV11-3 and J usage is TRBJ1-6, with D uncertain. The sequence came from a human donor in a cohort sampled during active COVID-19. Input material: peripheral blood. CDR3 coding DNA: TGTGCCAGCAGCTTAGTCGGGAATAATTCACCCCTCCACTTT. As protein: CASSLVGNNSPLHF.